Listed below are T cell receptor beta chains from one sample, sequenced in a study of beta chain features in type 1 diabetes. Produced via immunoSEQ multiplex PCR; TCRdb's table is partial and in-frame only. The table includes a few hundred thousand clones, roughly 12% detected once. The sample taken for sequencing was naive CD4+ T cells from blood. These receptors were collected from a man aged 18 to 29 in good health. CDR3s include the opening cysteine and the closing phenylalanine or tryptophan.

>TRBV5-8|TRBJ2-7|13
CASSLGGRYEQYF
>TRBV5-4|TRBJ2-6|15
CASSGTGVGANVLTF
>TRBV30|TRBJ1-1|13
CAWSGTGGTEAFF
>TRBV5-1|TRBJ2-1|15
CASSPRQGRRDEQFF
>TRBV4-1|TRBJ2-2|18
CASSQGRLAGGNTGELFF
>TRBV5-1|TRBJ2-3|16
CASSTVAGGSTDTQYF
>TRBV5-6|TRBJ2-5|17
CASSSAHGGLYQETQYF
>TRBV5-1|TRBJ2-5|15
CASSFNFGVLETQYF
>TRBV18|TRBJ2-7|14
CASSFGTGPYEQYF
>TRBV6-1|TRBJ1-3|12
CASSYSGNTIYF
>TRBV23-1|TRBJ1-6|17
CASSQPFTGEFNSPLHF
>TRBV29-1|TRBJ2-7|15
CSVKSWLAGSYEQYF
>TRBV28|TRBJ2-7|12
CASSSTSSEQYF
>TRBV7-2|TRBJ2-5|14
CASSLLLNQETQYF
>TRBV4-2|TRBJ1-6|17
CASSQGGGPKPGSPLHF
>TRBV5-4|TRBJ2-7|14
CASKVGTGGHEQYF
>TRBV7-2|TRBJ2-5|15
CASSLTSGDQETQYF
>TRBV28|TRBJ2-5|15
CASSPDRLYQETQYF
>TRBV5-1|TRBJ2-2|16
CASSPIIRTGAGELFF
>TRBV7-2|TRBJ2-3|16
CASSLWGSGSSHTQYF
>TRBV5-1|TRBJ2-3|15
CASSEGTVSTDTQYF
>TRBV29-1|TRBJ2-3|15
CSARSFQGSTDTQYF
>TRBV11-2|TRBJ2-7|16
CASSLGLAGTSYEQYF
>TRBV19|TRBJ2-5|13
CASSGQIQETQYF
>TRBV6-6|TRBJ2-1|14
CASSYSRTTNEQFF
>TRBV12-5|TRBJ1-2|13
CASGQGRNYGYTF
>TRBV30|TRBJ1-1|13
CAWSGRGNTEAFF
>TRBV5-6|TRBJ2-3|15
CASSLAGQAADTQYF
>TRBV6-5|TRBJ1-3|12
CASSSQGNTIYF
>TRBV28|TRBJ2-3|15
CASSPGGEATDTQYF
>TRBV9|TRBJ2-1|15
CASSVAPRSYNEQFF
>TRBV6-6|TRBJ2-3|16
CASSKGTSGYTDTQYF
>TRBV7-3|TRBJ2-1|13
CASSLTPPDEQFF
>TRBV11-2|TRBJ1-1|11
CASSFGRGTFF
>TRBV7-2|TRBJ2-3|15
CASSFGEGVPDTQYF
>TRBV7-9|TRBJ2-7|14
CASSTSGSSYEQYF
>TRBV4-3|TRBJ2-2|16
CASSAQGAISTGELFF
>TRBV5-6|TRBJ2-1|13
CASSFYGRARQFF
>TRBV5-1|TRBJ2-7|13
CASSLDFGNEQYF
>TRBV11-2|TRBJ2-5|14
CASRRAGGRETQYF
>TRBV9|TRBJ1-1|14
CASSVGRGGTEAFF
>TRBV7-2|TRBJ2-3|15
CASSLVSAGTDTQYF
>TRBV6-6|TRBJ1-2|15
CASSYSIRGDYGYTF
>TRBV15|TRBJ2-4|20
CATSRRKTVNEPLAKNIQYF
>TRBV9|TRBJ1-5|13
CASSVGRDQPQHF
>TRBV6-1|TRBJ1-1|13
CASRGQGATEAFF
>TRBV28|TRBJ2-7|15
CASTTFYRGVYEQYF
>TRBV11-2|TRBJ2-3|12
CASSLMTNTQYF
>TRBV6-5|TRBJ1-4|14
CASSYGQGGEKLFF
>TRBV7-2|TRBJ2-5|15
CASSSVSGGGETQYF
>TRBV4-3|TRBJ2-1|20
CASSQERSSGRARSYNEQFF
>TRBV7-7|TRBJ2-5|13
CASSRTRTETQYF
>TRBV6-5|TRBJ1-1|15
CASSPTDRGGTEAFF
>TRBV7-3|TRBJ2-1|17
CASSLTGPSGIYNEQFF